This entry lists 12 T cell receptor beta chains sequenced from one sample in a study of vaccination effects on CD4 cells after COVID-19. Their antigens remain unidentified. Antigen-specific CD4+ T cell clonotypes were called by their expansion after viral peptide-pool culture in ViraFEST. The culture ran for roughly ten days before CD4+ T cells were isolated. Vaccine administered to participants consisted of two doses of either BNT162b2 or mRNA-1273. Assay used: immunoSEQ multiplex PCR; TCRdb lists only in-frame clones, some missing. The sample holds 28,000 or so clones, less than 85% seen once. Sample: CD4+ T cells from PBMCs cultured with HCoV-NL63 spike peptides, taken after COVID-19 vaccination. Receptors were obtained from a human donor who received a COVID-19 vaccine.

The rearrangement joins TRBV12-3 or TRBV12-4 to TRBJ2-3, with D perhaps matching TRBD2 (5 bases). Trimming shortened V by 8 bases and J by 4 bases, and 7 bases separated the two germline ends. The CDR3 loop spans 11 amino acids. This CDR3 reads CASGLADTQYF. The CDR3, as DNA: TGTGCCAGCGGACTCGCAGATACGCAGTATTTT.

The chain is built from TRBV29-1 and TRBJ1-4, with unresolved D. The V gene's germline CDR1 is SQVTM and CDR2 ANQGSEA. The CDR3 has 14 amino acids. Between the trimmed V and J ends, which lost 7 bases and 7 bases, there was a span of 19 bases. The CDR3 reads CSATINTLGEKLFF. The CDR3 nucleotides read TGCAGCGCTACTATTAACACCCTGGGTGAAAAACTGTTTTTT.

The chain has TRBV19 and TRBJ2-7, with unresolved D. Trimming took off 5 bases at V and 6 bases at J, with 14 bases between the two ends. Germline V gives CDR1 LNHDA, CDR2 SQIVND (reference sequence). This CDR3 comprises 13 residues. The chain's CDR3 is CASSSLAVGEQYF. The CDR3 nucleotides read TGTGCCAGTAGTTCTTTAGCCGTTGGCGAGCAGTACTTC.

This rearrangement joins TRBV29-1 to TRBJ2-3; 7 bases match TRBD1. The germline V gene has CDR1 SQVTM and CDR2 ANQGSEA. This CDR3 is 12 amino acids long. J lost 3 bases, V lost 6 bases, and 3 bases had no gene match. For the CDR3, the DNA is TGCAGCGTCCCACAGGGGACAGATACGCAGTATTTT. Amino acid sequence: CSVPQGTDTQYF.

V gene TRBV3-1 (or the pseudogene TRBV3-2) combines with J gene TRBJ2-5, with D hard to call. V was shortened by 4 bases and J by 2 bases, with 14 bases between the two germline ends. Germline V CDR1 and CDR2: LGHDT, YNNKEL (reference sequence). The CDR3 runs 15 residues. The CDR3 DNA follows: TGTGCCAGCAGCCCGATCATCTCCCCACAAGAGACCCAGTACTTC. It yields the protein CASSPIISPQETQYF.

CDR3 residues: CASSSHPSLPLPGDIQYF. CDR3 in DNA: TGTGCCAGCAGCTCCCACCCGTCCCTTCCCCTCCCTGGGGACATTCAGTACTTC. The chain uses TRBV11-2 and TRBJ2-4, with D uncertain. This CDR3 has 18 residues. The V end lost 4 bases, the J end lost 8 bases, and 27 bases lay between the germline ends. The germline gives CDR1 SGHAT, CDR2 FQNNGV.

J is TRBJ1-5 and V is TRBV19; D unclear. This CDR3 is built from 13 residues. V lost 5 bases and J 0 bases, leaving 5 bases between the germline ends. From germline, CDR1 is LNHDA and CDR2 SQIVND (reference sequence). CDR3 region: CASSVSSNQPQHF. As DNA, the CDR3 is TGTGCCAGTAGTGTCAGTAGCAATCAGCCCCAGCATTTT. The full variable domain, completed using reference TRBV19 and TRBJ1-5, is DGGITQSPKYLFRKEGQNVTLSCEQNLNHDAMYWYRQDPGQGLRLIYYSQIVNDFQKGDIAEGYSVSREKKESFPLTVTSAQKNPTAFYLCASSVSSNQPQHFGDGTRLSIL.

CDR3 in amino acids: CASSKAEGAQNSPLHF. The DNA for the CDR3 is TGTGCCAGCAGCAAAGCGGAGGGGGCGCAGAATTCACCCCTCCACTTT. V and J are TRBV21-1 and TRBJ1-6; the D call TRBD1 from the table was never checked on the DNA. TRBV21-1 is a known pseudogene. The CDR3 extends over 16 amino acids.

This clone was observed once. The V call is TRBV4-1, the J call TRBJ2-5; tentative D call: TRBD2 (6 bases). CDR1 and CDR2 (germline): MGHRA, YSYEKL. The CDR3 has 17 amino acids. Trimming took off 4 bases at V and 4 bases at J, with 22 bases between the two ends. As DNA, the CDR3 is TGCGCCAGCAGCCCTGGTGCCGCATCATCCGGGGGAGAGACCCAGTACTTC. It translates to CASSPGAASSGGETQYF.

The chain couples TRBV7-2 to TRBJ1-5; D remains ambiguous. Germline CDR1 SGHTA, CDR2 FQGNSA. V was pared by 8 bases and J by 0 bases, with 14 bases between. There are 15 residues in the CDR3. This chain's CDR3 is CASSDKGNSNQPQHF. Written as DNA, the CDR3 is TGTGCCAGCTCGGATAAAGGGAATAGCAATCAGCCCCAGCATTTT.

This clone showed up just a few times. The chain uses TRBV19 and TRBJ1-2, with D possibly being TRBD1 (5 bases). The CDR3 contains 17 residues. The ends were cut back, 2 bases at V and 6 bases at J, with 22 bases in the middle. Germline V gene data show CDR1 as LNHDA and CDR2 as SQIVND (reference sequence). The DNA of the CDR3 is TGTGCCAGTAGTATAAGTCTCTCTCCAGGGTTAAGTGATGGCTACACCTTC. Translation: CASSISLSPGLSDGYTF. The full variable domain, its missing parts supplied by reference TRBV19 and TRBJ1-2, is DGGITQSPKYLFRKEGQNVTLSCEQNLNHDAMYWYRQDPGQGLRLIYYSQIVNDFQKGDIAEGYSVSREKKESFPLTVTSAQKNPTAFYLCASSISLSPGLSDGYTFGSGTRLTVV.

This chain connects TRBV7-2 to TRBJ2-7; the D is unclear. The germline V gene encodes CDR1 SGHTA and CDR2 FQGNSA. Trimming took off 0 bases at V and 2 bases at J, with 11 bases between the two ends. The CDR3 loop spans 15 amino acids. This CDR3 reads CASSLAALGTYEQYF. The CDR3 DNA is TGTGCCAGCAGCTTAGCGGCGTTGGGGACCTACGAGCAGTACTTC.